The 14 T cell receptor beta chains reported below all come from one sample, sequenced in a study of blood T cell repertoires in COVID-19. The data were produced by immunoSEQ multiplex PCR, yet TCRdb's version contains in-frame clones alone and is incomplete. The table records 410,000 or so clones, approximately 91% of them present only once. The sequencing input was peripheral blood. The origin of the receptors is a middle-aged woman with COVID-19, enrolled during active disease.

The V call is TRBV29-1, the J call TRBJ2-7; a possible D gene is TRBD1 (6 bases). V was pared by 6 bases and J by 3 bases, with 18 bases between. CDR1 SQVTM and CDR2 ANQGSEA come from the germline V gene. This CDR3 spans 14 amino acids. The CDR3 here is CSVGKYGQRYEQYF. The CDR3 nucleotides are TGCAGCGTGGGCAAATATGGACAGCGCTACGAGCAGTACTTC.

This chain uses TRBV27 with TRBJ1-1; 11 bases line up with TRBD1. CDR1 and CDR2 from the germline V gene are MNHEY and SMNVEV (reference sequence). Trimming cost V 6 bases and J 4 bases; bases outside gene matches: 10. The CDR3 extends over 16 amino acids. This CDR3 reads CASRYTTGTGGTEAFF. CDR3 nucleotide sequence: TGTGCCAGCAGGTACACCACCGGGACAGGGGGCACTGAAGCTTTCTTT.

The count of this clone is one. As DNA, the CDR3 is TGTGCCAGCAGCCCCCTCGGGGATGGGAGCTCCTATAATTCACCCCTCCACTTT. It specifies CASSPLGDGSSYNSPLHF. This sequence joins TRBV9 and TRBJ1-6; D call uncertain. Trimming shortened V by 4 bases and J by 0 bases, and 17 bases separated the two germline ends. The CDR3 runs 18 residues. CDR1 and CDR2 from the germline V gene are SGDLS and YYNGEE.

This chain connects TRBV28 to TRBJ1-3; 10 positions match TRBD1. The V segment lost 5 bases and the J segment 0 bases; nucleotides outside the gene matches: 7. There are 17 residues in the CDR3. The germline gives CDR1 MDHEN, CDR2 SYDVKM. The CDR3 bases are TGTGCCAGCAGTCCTAGACAGGGGGCGAGCTCTGGAAACACCATATATTTT. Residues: CASSPRQGASSGNTIYF.

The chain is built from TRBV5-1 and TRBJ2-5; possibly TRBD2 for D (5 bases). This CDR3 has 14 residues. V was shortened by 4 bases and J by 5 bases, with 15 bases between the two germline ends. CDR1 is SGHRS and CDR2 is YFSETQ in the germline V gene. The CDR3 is CASSNGGLGETQYF. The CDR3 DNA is TGCGCCAGCAGCAATGGTGGACTGGGGGAGACCCAGTACTTC.

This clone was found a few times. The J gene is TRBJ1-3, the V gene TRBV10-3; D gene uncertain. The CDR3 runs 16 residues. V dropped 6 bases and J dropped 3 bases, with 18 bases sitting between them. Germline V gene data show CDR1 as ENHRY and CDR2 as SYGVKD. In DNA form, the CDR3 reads TGTGCCATCAGAAGTAGCCATACCCGTGATGGAAACACCATATATTTT. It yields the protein CAIRSSHTRDGNTIYF.

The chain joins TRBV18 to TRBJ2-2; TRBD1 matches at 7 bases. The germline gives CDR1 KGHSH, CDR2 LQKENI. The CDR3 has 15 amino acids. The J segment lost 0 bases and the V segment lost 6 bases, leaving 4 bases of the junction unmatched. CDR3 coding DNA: TGTGCCAGCTCTCAAGGACAGGCGAACACCGGGGAGCTGTTTTTT. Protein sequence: CASSQGQANTGELFF.

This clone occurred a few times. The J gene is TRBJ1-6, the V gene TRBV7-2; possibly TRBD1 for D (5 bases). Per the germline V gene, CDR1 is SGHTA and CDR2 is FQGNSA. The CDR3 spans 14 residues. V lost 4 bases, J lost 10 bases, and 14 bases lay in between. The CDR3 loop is CASSSWGGTSPLHF. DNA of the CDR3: TGTGCCAGCAGCTCCTGGGGGGGTACCTCACCCCTCCACTTT.

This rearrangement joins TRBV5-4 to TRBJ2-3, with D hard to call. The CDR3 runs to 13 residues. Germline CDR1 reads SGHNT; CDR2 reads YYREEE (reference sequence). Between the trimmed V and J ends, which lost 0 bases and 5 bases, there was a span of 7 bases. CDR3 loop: CASSLGLQDTQYF. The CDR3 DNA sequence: TGTGCCAGCAGCTTGGGACTTCAAGATACGCAGTATTTT.

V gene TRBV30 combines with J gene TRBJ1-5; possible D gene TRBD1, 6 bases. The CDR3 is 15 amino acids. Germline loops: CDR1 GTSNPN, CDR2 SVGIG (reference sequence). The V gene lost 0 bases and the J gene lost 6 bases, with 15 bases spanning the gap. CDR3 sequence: CAWSVRARGIQPQHF. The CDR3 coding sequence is TGTGCCTGGAGTGTGAGGGCCAGGGGTATTCAGCCCCAGCATTTT.

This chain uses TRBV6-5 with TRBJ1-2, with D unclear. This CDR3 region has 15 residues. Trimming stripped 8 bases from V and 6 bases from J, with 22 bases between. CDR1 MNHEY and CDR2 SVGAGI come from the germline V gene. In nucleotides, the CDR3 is TGTGCCAGCGGCTTAACCCCGGGAGCGTCGGATGGCTACACCTTC. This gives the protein CASGLTPGASDGYTF.

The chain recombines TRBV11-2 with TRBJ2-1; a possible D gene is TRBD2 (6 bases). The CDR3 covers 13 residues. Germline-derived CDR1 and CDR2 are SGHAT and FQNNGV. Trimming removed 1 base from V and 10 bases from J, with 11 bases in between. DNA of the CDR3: TGTGCCAGCAGCTTAGTATTGGGGAGGGAGCAGTTCTTC. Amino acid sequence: CASSLVLGREQFF.

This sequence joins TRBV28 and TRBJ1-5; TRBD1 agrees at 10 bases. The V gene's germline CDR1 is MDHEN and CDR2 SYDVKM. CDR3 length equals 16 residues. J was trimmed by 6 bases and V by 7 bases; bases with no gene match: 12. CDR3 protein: CASTLRDRGAGQPQHF. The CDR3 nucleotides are TGTGCCAGCACCCTCCGGGACAGGGGTGCGGGTCAGCCCCAGCATTTT.

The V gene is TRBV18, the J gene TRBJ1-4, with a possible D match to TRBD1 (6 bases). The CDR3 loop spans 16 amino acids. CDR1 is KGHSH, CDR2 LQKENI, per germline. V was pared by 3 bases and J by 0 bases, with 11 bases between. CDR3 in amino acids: CASSPRQATTNEKLFF. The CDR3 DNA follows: TGTGCCAGCTCACCCAGACAGGCTACAACTAATGAAAAACTGTTTTTT.